One and the same sample provided the 25 T cell receptor beta chains below, sequenced in a study of tumor-infiltrating lymphocytes in oesophageal squamous cell carcinoma. From the PCR reads, TCRdb called clonotypes with MiXCR, one entry per CDR3 protein. Of 20,000 to 25,000 distinct CDR3 sequences in the sample, about a third were seen once. The source material was esophageal tumor tissue. All receptors derive from a female donor with esophageal squamous cell carcinoma.

The V and J genes are TRBV11-2 and TRBJ2-5, with a tentative D call TRBD1 (6 bases). The end of the DNA fits TRBJ2-7 better, so the J call may be wrong. The V gene's germline CDR1 is SGHAT and CDR2 FQNNGV. The CDR3 contains 16 residues. The CDR3 protein is CASSPQGPSVPYEQYF. The CDR3 nucleotides are TGTGCCAGCAGCCCCCAGGGGCCTTCGGTACCCTACGAGCAGTACTTC.

This clonotype has a handful of counts. The CDR3 does not end in the conserved phenylalanine or tryptophan, so this is likely a read error. The limits of the CDR3 on the DNA are not certain, so only TCRdb's listed CDR3 is given. This sequence joins TRBV7-9 and TRBJ2-1; the D call TRBD1 from the table was never checked on the DNA. The CDR3 sequence runs 15 residues, both termini included. Germline CDR1 reads SEHNR; CDR2 reads FQNEAQ (reference sequence). CDR3 protein: CASSLGDNYGYTFGS.

This clonotype appeared a few times. No conserved phenylalanine or tryptophan ends this CDR3, so it is likely a read error. The DNA is left out, because the CDR3 cannot be placed on it with certainty; the CDR3 is given as TCRdb lists it. The gene calls are TRBV28 and TRBJ2-5; TRBD2 is the table's D call and was not checked against the DNA. Germline CDR1 and CDR2: MDHEN and SYDVKM. The CDR3 comprises 14 residues, both ends counted. CDR3 sequence: CASMTGSLRYTFGS.

Many counts were recorded for this clonotype. V gene TRBV7-3 combines with J gene TRBJ2-3; D may be TRBD2 (6 bases). V lost 1 base, J lost 4 bases, and 12 bases lay in between. Germline V CDR1 and CDR2: SGHTA, FQGTGA. CDR3 size: 15 residues. CDR3 sequence (DNA): TGTGCCAGCAGCTTAATCGGCGGGAAGGCAGATACGCAGTATTTT. Its translation: CASSLIGGKADTQYF.

The chain joins TRBV11-2 to TRBJ2-7; TRBD2 matches at 8 bases. The J call may be in error: the DNA end matches TRBJ2-5 better. The CDR3 loop spans 16 amino acids. Per germline, CDR1 SGHAT and CDR2 FQNNGV. CDR3 bases: TGTGCCAGCAGCTTAGCCCCTAGCGGGTCGCAAGAGACCCAGTACTTC. Its protein is CASSLAPSGSQETQYF.

This clonotype showed up just a few times. This chain links TRBV4-1 with TRBJ1-5; TRBD1 matches at 7 bases. Germline CDR1 and CDR2: MGHRA and YSYEKL. CDR3 length: 15 amino acids. J was trimmed by 5 bases and V by 4 bases; bases with no gene match: 8. The CDR3 DNA reads as TGCGCCAGCAGCCCTCGACAGGGAGGCTATCAGCCCCAGCATTTT. Its protein is CASSPRQGGYQPQHF.

The gene calls are TRBV9 and TRBJ1-1; D not certain. The CDR3 length is 16 residues. Trimming removed 0 bases at V and 8 bases at J, with 20 bases between. Germline-derived CDR1 and CDR2 are SGDLS and YYNGEE. The CDR3 DNA sequence: TGTGCCAGCAGCGTAGAAGTGATAACGGAAGCGAGCGAAGCTTTCTTT. Translating it yields CASSVEVITEASEAFF.

The chain couples TRBV6-6 to TRBJ2-1, with 14 bases fitting TRBD2. Germline loops: CDR1 MNHNY, CDR2 SVGAGI (reference sequence). J lost 5 bases, V lost 3 bases, and 6 bases had no gene match. The CDR3 loop spans 17 amino acids. This CDR3 is CASSYGLAGGRNNEQFF. CDR3 coding DNA: TGTGCCAGCAGTTATGGACTAGCGGGAGGAAGAAACAATGAGCAGTTCTTC.

The V gene is TRBV2, the J gene TRBJ1-2, with 12 bases matching TRBD1. The CDR3 extends over 13 amino acids. J was trimmed by 6 bases and V by 6 bases; bases with no gene match: 2. Germline-derived CDR1 and CDR2 are SNHLY and FYNNEI. DNA of the CDR3: TGTGCCAGCAGGCGGGACAGGGGGCATGGCTACACCTTC. Protein sequence: CASRRDRGHGYTF.

This chain links TRBV20-1 with TRBJ2-1, with 9 bases identical to TRBD1. The J call may be faulty, since TRBJ2-7 better matches the DNA end. The germline V gene encodes CDR1 DFQATT and CDR2 SNEGSKA (reference sequence). The CDR3 consists of 14 residues. CDR3 sequence: CSAMSGTGIYEQYF. The CDR3 DNA sequence: TGCAGTGCTATGTCCGGGACAGGGATTTACGAGCAGTACTTC.

This clonotype is labeled medium-sized (0.01 to 0.1%). This chain links TRBV24-1 with TRBJ2-5, with 9 bases aligning to TRBD1. V trimming: 4 bases; J trimming: 3 bases; junction bases outside the gene matches: 5. The CDR3 is made up of 15 amino acids. Germline lookup yields CDR1 KGHDR and CDR2 SFDVKD. The CDR3 protein is CATSDPGTGKETQYF. CDR3 sequence (DNA): TGTGCCACCAGTGACCCCGGGACAGGGAAAGAGACCCAGTACTTC.

This clonotype was seen repeatedly, ten times or more. The rearrangement joins TRBV11-2 to TRBJ2-1, with D hard to call. Germline lookup yields CDR1 SGHAT and CDR2 FQNNGV. V shed 6 bases and J shed 9 bases, with 15 bases lying between them. The CDR3 has 13 residues. The CDR3 sequence: CASRTYQESEQFF. As DNA, the CDR3 is TGTGCCAGCAGAACCTACCAGGAGTCTGAGCAGTTCTTC.

About this clonotype itself: The conserved phenylalanine or tryptophan is not found at the CDR3 terminus, so this likely reflects a read error. The limits of the CDR3 on the DNA are not certain, so only TCRdb's listed CDR3 is given. This chain connects TRBV7-2 to TRBJ2-1; the D segment call TRBD2 is taken from the table without a DNA check. The CDR3 length is 17 residues, termini included. CDR1 and CDR2 from the germline V gene are SGHTA and FQGNSA. The CDR3 loop is CASSFRTSGGYEQYFGN.

This clonotype was recorded at least ten times. This chain connects TRBV7-9 to TRBJ1-4; D is uncertain. Germline values: CDR1 SEHNR, CDR2 FQNEAQ (reference sequence). The CDR3 sequence is 14 residues long. Trimming left V 0 bases short and J 4 bases short, with 6 bases between. The CDR3 DNA sequence: TGTGCCAGCAGCTTAGCTAGAAATAATGAAAAACTGTTTTTT. This gives the protein CASSLARNNEKLFF.

This clonotype is medium-sized within its sample. This chain joins TRBV7-8 and TRBJ1-2, with D tentatively TRBD1 (5 bases). The CDR3 runs 14 residues. Germline CDR1 is SGHVS and CDR2 is FQNEAQ. Trimming left V 1 base short and J 3 bases short, with 9 bases between. The CDR3 bases are TGTGCCAGCAGCTTAGGGTTGGGGGACTATGGCTACACCTTC. Protein product: CASSLGLGDYGYTF. Variable domain in full (rest from reference TRBV7-8 and TRBJ1-2): GAGVSQSPRYKVAKRGQDVALRCDPISGHVSLFWYQQALGQGPEFLTYFQNEAQLDKSGLPSDRFFAERPEGSVSTLKIQRTQQEDSAVYLCASSLGLGDYGYTFGSGTRLTVV.

Note on this clonotype: An end of the junction differs from the germline gene, which may be a read error. J is TRBJ2-3 and V is TRBV7-7, with no clear D. With the DNA end fitting TRBJ2-2 better, the J assignment may be wrong. This CDR3 comprises 13 residues. Germline lookup yields CDR1 SSHAT and CDR2 FNYEAQ (reference sequence). This chain's CDR3 is CASRSQNTGELFF. CDR3 bases: TGTGCTAGCAGGAGTCAGAACACCGGGGAGCTGTTTTTT.

Notes on this clonotype: A read error is possible here, since a much larger clone lies one base away. This chain connects TRBV10-2 to TRBJ2-7; D may be TRBD1 or TRBD2 (5 bases each). The last part of the DNA fits TRBJ2-1 better; the J call may be wrong. Germline lookup yields CDR1 WSHSY and CDR2 SAAADI. The CDR3 runs to 13 residues. This CDR3 reads CASSWTGAYEQFF. CDR3 nucleotide sequence: TGCGCCAGCTCCTGGACTGGGGCCTACGAGCAGTTCTTC.

The chain couples TRBV6-1 to TRBJ1-5; unclear D gene. The V end lost 5 bases, the J end lost 11 bases, and 13 bases lay between the germline ends. This CDR3 contains 12 residues. Germline assignment: CDR1 MNHNS and CDR2 SASEGT. The CDR3 nucleotides read TGTGCCAGCAGTTCCTCCCCGGGGACCCAGCATTTT. Its protein is CASSSSPGTQHF.

By proportion, this clonotype is medium-sized. CDR3 region: CASSSSTSGRYNEQYF. The CDR3 nucleotides are TGTGCCAGCAGCTCCTCGACTAGCGGGAGATACAACGAGCAGTACTTC. The V gene is TRBV7-3, the J gene TRBJ2-7, with TRBD2 matching over 12 bases. CDR1 and CDR2 from the germline V gene are SGHTA and FQGTGA. The CDR3 is 16 residues long. The ends lost 4 bases at V and 5 bases at J; junction bases unmatched: 9.

There are many counts of this clonotype. This chain uses TRBV18 with TRBJ2-3, with 7 positions matching TRBD1. With 0 bases clipped from V and 2 bases from J, the junction kept 11 bases outside the gene matches. Germline CDR1 reads KGHSH; CDR2 reads LQKENI. The CDR3 totals 18 residues. The CDR3 nucleotides are TGTGCCAGCTCACCACCGGAAAGGACAGGATACTACACAGATACGCAGTATTTT. Its translation is CASSPPERTGYYTDTQYF.

This clonotype was observed many times. V is TRBV4-1 and J is TRBJ2-7; weak D call: TRBD2 (5 bases). CDR1 is MGHRA, CDR2 YSYEKL, per germline. The V end lost 1 base, the J end lost 3 bases, and 10 bases lay between the germline ends. The CDR3 is 14 amino acids. The CDR3 region has the DNA TGCGCCAGCAGCCAAGTAGCCGGGATCTACGAGCAGTACTTC. Translation gives CASSQVAGIYEQYF.

This clonotype showed up just a few times. This may be a read error: a much more frequent sequence differs by one nucleotide. The chain employs TRBV6-1 and TRBJ2-5; the D is unclear. Germline V gene sequence: CDR1 MNHNS, CDR2 SASEGT. The CDR3 runs 11 residues. Between the trimmed V and J ends, which lost 4 bases and 11 bases, there was a span of 11 bases. The CDR3, as DNA: TGTGCCAGCAGTGCACTAATTGAGCAGTACTTC. Translation: CASSALIEQYF.

This clonotype is classed as medium-sized. The chain employs TRBV7-3 and TRBJ2-7; TRBD2 aligns across 7 bases. V lost 5 bases and J lost 5; bases outside the gene matches: 12. The CDR3 loop spans 15 amino acids. Per the germline V gene, CDR1 is SGHTA and CDR2 is FQGTGA. CDR3 residues: CASSPRGREYDEQYF. CDR3 in DNA: TGTGCCAGCAGCCCGCGTGGGCGGGAGTATGACGAGCAGTACTTC.

The chain uses TRBV9 and TRBJ2-7; no firm D call. The assigned J gene may be wrong: the sequence end matches TRBJ2-5 better. Germline values: CDR1 SGDLS, CDR2 YYNGEE. The CDR3 spans 14 residues. Here the CDR3 reads CASSVAGSSETQYF. CDR3 bases: TGTGCCAGCAGCGTAGCTGGCAGTTCAGAGACCCAGTACTTC.

This clonotype has at least ten counts. The V gene is TRBV12-3 or TRBV12-4, the J gene TRBJ1-1, with unresolved D. V lost 3 bases and J 6 bases, leaving 23 bases between the germline ends. The CDR3 runs to 17 residues. The CDR3 reads CASSFSSWRALGAEAFF. CDR3 bases: TGTGCCAGCAGTTTTAGCTCTTGGCGGGCCCTTGGAGCTGAAGCTTTCTTT.